This TCR beta chain originates from a study of patients and donors after allogeneic stem cell transplantation. In this sample, this clonotype turned up a few times. V was cut by 7 bases and J by 1 base, with 10 bases left in between. Per the germline V gene, CDR1 is DFQATT and CDR2 is SNEGSKA (reference sequence). The CDR3 loop spans 13 amino acids. One entry per CDR3 protein results from TCRdb running MiXCR on the RT-PCR reads. The data contain about a million distinct CDR3 sequences, around 17% of them seen just once; the ten biggest clones take up 6%. The chain joins TRBV20-1 to TRBJ2-2, with D tentatively TRBD1 (6 bases). This clonotype was obtained from a human donor who was either an allogeneic HSCT recipient or a stem cell or donor lymphocyte infusion donor (not recorded which). It is not recorded whose cells these are; they may come from a transplant donor. The specimen sequenced was blood, either unsorted or a sorted T cell fraction (not recorded which). CDR3 nucleotides: TGCAGTGTTAGGGGGAAGAACACCGGGGAGCTGTTTTTT. Its protein is CSVRGKNTGELFF.